This TCR beta chain comes out of a study of blood T cells in healthy people across ages (dated by TCRdb to the mid-2010s). For the wider study: In model experiments, roughly one uniquely barcoded TCR beta cDNA molecule per two T cells was captured by template switching. Age-related changes in TCR beta repertoire diversity were measured in the study by deep sequencing normalized with unique cDNA molecular identifiers. To avoid experimental bias, donors of different ages were randomly spread across the sequencing lanes. The donors were divided into four age groups: young (average around 17 years), middle-aged (roughly 42), aged (around 59) and long-lived (roughly 88). Two additional independent replicas of 1 million unique cDNA reads from the same blood draw were analyzed for two donors (one aged 18 to 30 and one aged 80 or older).

Library creation used 5' RACE. The listed sequencing device is Illumina HiSeq 2500. The second PCR ran for roughly 7 to 11 cycles and used a J-beta primer mix along with a sample-barcoded 5' primer. A template-switch 5' adaptor carrying 12 random nucleotides introduced a unique molecular identifier onto each TCR beta cDNA molecule. Each sample yielded at least 3 million CDR3-containing paired-end reads. First-strand cDNA synthesis was performed from all RNA using the Mint cDNA synthesis kit, with priming by a TRBC-specific oligonucleotide. Following uracil-DNA glycosylase treatment, a first 18-cycle PCR with universal primers M1SS and BC2_uni_R was performed on all cDNA. The source study handled its data this way. For normalization, 1 million high-quality reads, each with a distinct molecular identifier, were randomly selected from each sample. Reads sharing molecular identifiers were discarded rather than binned into consensus sequences. MiTCR, set to a Q25 quality threshold and the strictest error-elimination algorithm, was used for CDR3 identification, clonotype clustering and error correction. Lower-bound total TCR beta diversity was estimated with a nonparametric unseen species model using Euler transformation. Starting from the raw public reads, TCRdb applied fastp trimming at Q25, assembled clones with MiXCR and retained in-frame beta chains. Each CDR3 protein gets just one entry, which takes the most common genes and DNA from the rows behind it. V and J calls and clone size were set by TCRdb, not the authors. This sample is represented by over 550,000 distinct CDR3 sequences; roughly 30% of them were singletons. Of the sample, around a sixth is held by the ten largest clones.

This clonotype was seen just once. The target of this receptor is not known. Base qualities were left out, and no much larger clone turns up one base away. A single read makes a weak case. General conclusions and limits of the study: Observed TCR beta diversity correlated strongly with the percentage of naive T cells measured by flow cytometry. Compared with the aged group, the long-lived group had more naive CD4+ T cells, fewer expanded clones and increased TCR diversity, suggesting age selection. Because the CMV infection status of the donors was unknown, age-related changes in expanded clonotypes may potentially have been confounded. Since profiling was done on bulk unsorted PBMCs, naive and antigen-experienced compartments could not be conclusively compared. As age increased, observed TCR beta diversity per million T cells dropped in a roughly linear way, and a significant reduction was already evident by age approximately 40. Estimates of total diversity based on one million sequenced T cells were regarded as lower bounds and as underestimates.

The roughly 39 donors, aged about 6 to 100 years, were systemically healthy Caucasian individuals from Russia. Approximately 9.3 milliliters of peripheral blood were drawn from each donor into EDTA-treated Vacutainer tubes. Ficoll-Paque density-gradient centrifugation was used to isolate PBMCs, with at least 7 million per sample. Trizol reagent was used to extract total RNA from the PBMCs, yielding at least 6 micrograms per sample. For every donor, flow cytometry on a PBMC aliquot measured the percentage of naive CD45RAhigh/CD27high T cells. The TCR was taken from a woman older than 75 in good health. Material for sequencing was blood.

In nucleotide form, the sequence is TGTGCCAGTAGTGCGGAGGCCGGGAACTATGGCTACACCTTC. Translated, this is CASSAEAGNYGYTF. The V and J segments used are TRBV19 and TRBJ1-2, with no confident D gene call. V was cut back by 5 bases and J by 2 bases, leaving a gap of 12 bases between them. From its cysteine to its phenylalanine, the CDR3 spans 14 amino acids. The DNA shown is the 42-base CDR3, in frame from base 1. The germline V gene (reference sequence) sets CDR1 to LNHDA and CDR2 to SQIVND.